Listed below are T cell receptor beta chains from one sample, sequenced in a study of T cell repertoires in cytomegalovirus infection. Each CDR3 protein is one row after TCRdb ran MiXCR on the reads. Here the sample spans 450,000 to 600,000 distinct CDR3 sequences, around 30% being singletons. The antigens for these receptors are not known. The sequencing here drew on cultured PBMCs, taken from culture after CMV antigen stimulation. These receptors were taken from a human donor in good health (CMV status not recorded). Some clones in this sample may be carry-over from other donors' samples. CDR3s include the opening cysteine and the closing phenylalanine or tryptophan. Fields, in order: CDR3 protein, CDR3 DNA, V gene, D gene, clone size, J gene. The D gene is left open where the match is weak. Clone size, where shown, is once, few, many, or a class for clones that have expanded.

CDR3aa: CASSFLAGISSYNEQFF; CDR3nt: TGTGCCAGCAGCTTTCTTGCGGGGATTAGCTCCTACAATGAGCAGTTCTTC; v_gene: TRBV5-5; d_gene: .; abundance: .; j_gene: TRBJ2-1
CDR3aa: CASSLDPVLAQDTQYF; CDR3nt: TGTGCCAGCAGCTTAGATCCGGTCCTAGCGCAAGATACGCAGTATTTT; v_gene: TRBV11-2; d_gene: .; abundance: few; j_gene: TRBJ2-3
CDR3aa: CASSPRTGMNTEAFF; CDR3nt: TGTGCCAGCAGCCCCCGGACAGGGATGAACACTGAAGCTTTCTTT; v_gene: TRBV11-3; d_gene: TRBD1; abundance: many; j_gene: TRBJ1-1
CDR3aa: CASSRRDSRRGEDTQYF; CDR3nt: TGCGCCAGCAGCCGCCGGGACAGCCGAAGGGGGGAAGATACGCAGTATTTT; v_gene: TRBV4-1; d_gene: .; abundance: few; j_gene: TRBJ2-3
CDR3aa: CASSQLTPADTQYF; CDR3nt: TGTGCCAGCAGTCAACTCACCCCGGCAGATACGCAGTATTTT; v_gene: TRBV6-2/TRBV6-3; d_gene: .; abundance: .; j_gene: TRBJ2-3
CDR3aa: CASSETGTTQVEQYF; CDR3nt: TGTGCCAGCAGCGAGACCGGGACAACCCAGGTGGAGCAGTACTTC; v_gene: TRBV9; d_gene: .; abundance: few; j_gene: TRBJ2-7
CDR3aa: CSAPAGGRSQSWSYNEQFF; CDR3nt: TGCAGTGCTCCAGCGGGCGGGAGGTCCCAGAGTTGGTCCTACAATGAGCAGTTCTTC; v_gene: TRBV20-1; d_gene: TRBD2; abundance: .; j_gene: TRBJ2-1
CDR3aa: CASSQGYRYSNQPQHF; CDR3nt: TGCGCCAGCAGCCAAGGCTACAGATATAGCAATCAGCCCCAGCATTTT; v_gene: TRBV4-3; d_gene: .; abundance: .; j_gene: TRBJ1-5
CDR3aa: CASRQGSDTQYF; CDR3nt: TGTGCCAGCAGACAGGGCTCAGATACGCAGTATTTT; v_gene: TRBV6-5; d_gene: .; abundance: few; j_gene: TRBJ2-3
CDR3aa: CASSLASSGRHEQFF; CDR3nt: TGTGCCAGCAGCTTAGCCTCTAGCGGGAGGCATGAGCAGTTCTTC; v_gene: TRBV7-2; d_gene: TRBD2; abundance: few; j_gene: TRBJ2-1
CDR3aa: CAWSVGGYGYTF; CDR3nt: TGTGCCTGGAGTGTTGGAGGCTATGGCTACACCTTC; v_gene: TRBV30; d_gene: .; abundance: .; j_gene: TRBJ1-2
CDR3aa: CASSPRALREVHYEQYF; CDR3nt: TGTGCCAGCAGTCCCAGGGCGTTGCGGGAGGTCCACTACGAGCAGTACTTC; v_gene: TRBV27; d_gene: TRBD2; abundance: few; j_gene: TRBJ2-7
CDR3aa: CASSLNSGRAGNEQFF; CDR3nt: TGTGCCAGCAGCCTAAACAGCGGGAGGGCCGGTAATGAGCAGTTCTTC; v_gene: TRBV12-3/TRBV12-4; d_gene: TRBD2; abundance: many; j_gene: TRBJ2-1
CDR3aa: CASSYGGGIEAFF; CDR3nt: TGTGCCAGCAGTTACGGGGGAGGAATTGAAGCTTTCTTT; v_gene: TRBV6-2/TRBV6-3; d_gene: .; abundance: .; j_gene: TRBJ1-1
CDR3aa: CASSPVVGGGDTQYF; CDR3nt: TGTGCCAGCAGTCCTGTGGTGGGAGGGGGAGATACGCAGTATTTT; v_gene: TRBV12-3/TRBV12-4; d_gene: .; abundance: .; j_gene: TRBJ2-3
CDR3aa: CSAEDLGLTKIEQFF; CDR3nt: TGCAGTGCCGAAGATTTGGGACTAACCAAAATTGAGCAGTTCTTC; v_gene: TRBV20-1; d_gene: TRBD2; abundance: .; j_gene: TRBJ2-1
CDR3aa: CASSQMAAYNEQFF; CDR3nt: TGCGCCAGCAGCCAAATGGCCGCCTACAATGAGCAGTTCTTC; v_gene: TRBV4-1; d_gene: .; abundance: .; j_gene: TRBJ2-1
CDR3aa: CASSVGSAQNTGELFF; CDR3nt: TGTGCCAGCAGCGTAGGTTCGGCACAGAACACCGGGGAGCTGTTTTTT; v_gene: TRBV9; d_gene: .; abundance: .; j_gene: TRBJ2-2
CDR3aa: CASSPTGYNSPLHF; CDR3nt: TGTGCCAGCAGTCCTACAGGATACAATTCACCCCTCCACTTT; v_gene: TRBV7-2; d_gene: .; abundance: few; j_gene: TRBJ1-6
CDR3aa: CSVEDPFSGNTIYF; CDR3nt: TGCAGCGTTGAAGATCCGTTCTCTGGAAACACCATATATTTT; v_gene: TRBV29-1; d_gene: .; abundance: .; j_gene: TRBJ1-3
CDR3aa: CASSLALARDTQYF; CDR3nt: TGCGCCAGCAGCTTGGCCCTGGCTAGAGATACGCAGTATTTT; v_gene: TRBV5-1; d_gene: .; abundance: .; j_gene: TRBJ2-3
CDR3aa: CASSLVSGNAFNEQFF; CDR3nt: TGTGCCAGCAGCTTAGTTAGCGGGAACGCGTTCAATGAGCAGTTCTTC; v_gene: TRBV7-2; d_gene: TRBD2; abundance: many; j_gene: TRBJ2-1
CDR3aa: CASSLRRELYEQYF; CDR3nt: TGTGCCAGCAGCTTAAGGCGGGAGCTGTACGAGCAGTACTTC; v_gene: TRBV7-2; d_gene: TRBD2; abundance: .; j_gene: TRBJ2-7
CDR3aa: CASSQGPYEQYF; CDR3nt: TGTGCCAGCAGCCAAGGACCCTACGAGCAGTACTTC; v_gene: TRBV14; d_gene: .; abundance: .; j_gene: TRBJ2-7
CDR3aa: CASSLPDRGKEAFF; CDR3nt: TGTGCCAGCAGTTTACCCGACAGGGGGAAAGAAGCTTTCTTT; v_gene: TRBV28; d_gene: TRBD1; abundance: few; j_gene: TRBJ1-1
CDR3aa: CATPETIGARGNTAETQYF; CDR3nt: TGTGCCACCCCAGAGACGATAGGGGCCCGAGGAAACACTGCTGAGACCCAGTACTTC; v_gene: TRBV27; d_gene: .; abundance: many; j_gene: TRBJ2-5
CDR3aa: CSASTAYSNQPQHF; CDR3nt: TGCAGTGCTAGTACTGCATATAGCAATCAGCCCCAGCATTTT; v_gene: TRBV20-1; d_gene: .; abundance: .; j_gene: TRBJ1-5
CDR3aa: CASSLWASGRKFTGELFF; CDR3nt: TGTGCCAGCAGTTTATGGGCTAGCGGGAGAAAATTTACCGGGGAGCTGTTTTTT; v_gene: TRBV28; d_gene: TRBD2; abundance: .; j_gene: TRBJ2-2
CDR3aa: CASGSGGRNTEAFF; CDR3nt: TGTGCTAGTGGTTCGGGCGGAAGAAACACTGAAGCTTTCTTT; v_gene: TRBV12-5; d_gene: .; abundance: .; j_gene: TRBJ1-1
CDR3aa: CASSLGLAGEVEQFF; CDR3nt: TGTGCCAGCTCCTTAGGGCTAGCGGGAGAGGTTGAGCAGTTCTTC; v_gene: TRBV6-1; d_gene: TRBD2; abundance: few; j_gene: TRBJ2-1
CDR3aa: CASSLVTGNTEAFF; CDR3nt: TGTGCCAGCAGTTTAGTAACAGGGAACACTGAAGCTTTCTTT; v_gene: TRBV28; d_gene: .; abundance: many; j_gene: TRBJ1-1
CDR3aa: CASSGVAHSGNTIYF; CDR3nt: TGTGCCAGTTCGGGAGTCGCCCACTCTGGAAACACCATATATTTT; v_gene: TRBV19; d_gene: .; abundance: .; j_gene: TRBJ1-3
CDR3aa: CASGLAGSSYNEQFF; CDR3nt: TGTGCCAGTGGACTAGCGGGTAGCTCCTACAATGAGCAGTTCTTC; v_gene: TRBV19; d_gene: TRBD2; abundance: few; j_gene: TRBJ2-1
CDR3aa: CASSPRATGELFF; CDR3nt: TGTGCCAGCAGCCCACGGGCGACCGGGGAGCTGTTTTTT; v_gene: TRBV11-3; d_gene: .; abundance: .; j_gene: TRBJ2-2
CDR3aa: CASSFRGWNTEAFF; CDR3nt: TGTGCCAGCAGCTTTCGGGGTTGGAACACTGAAGCTTTCTTT; v_gene: TRBV11-3; d_gene: .; abundance: few; j_gene: TRBJ1-1
CDR3aa: CASSEAGGGLDNQPQHF; CDR3nt: TGTGCCAGCTCCGAGGCGGGGGGAGGGTTGGACAATCAGCCCCAGCATTTT; v_gene: TRBV12-3/TRBV12-4; d_gene: .; abundance: many; j_gene: TRBJ1-5
CDR3aa: CASSVASGGGTGELFF; CDR3nt: TGCGCCAGCAGTGTGGCTAGCGGAGGAGGAACCGGGGAGCTGTTTTTT; v_gene: TRBV10-2; d_gene: TRBD2; abundance: few; j_gene: TRBJ2-2
CDR3aa: CSAIGLAGPRSGYTF; CDR3nt: TGCAGTGCTATAGGCCTTGCGGGTCCTCGATCCGGCTACACCTTC; v_gene: TRBV20-1; d_gene: .; abundance: .; j_gene: TRBJ1-2
CDR3aa: CASSPKPGLAEYEQYF; CDR3nt: TGTGCCAGCAGCCCAAAACCGGGACTAGCGGAGTACGAGCAGTACTTC; v_gene: TRBV7-2; d_gene: TRBD2; abundance: .; j_gene: TRBJ2-7
CDR3aa: CASSLNQEVDEQFF; CDR3nt: TGTGCCAGCAGCCTAAACCAGGAGGTGGATGAGCAGTTCTTC; v_gene: TRBV7-3; d_gene: .; abundance: .; j_gene: TRBJ2-1
CDR3aa: CSAGHPSSYNEQFF; CDR3nt: TGCAGTGCTGGACACCCGAGCTCCTACAATGAGCAGTTCTTC; v_gene: TRBV20-1; d_gene: .; abundance: .; j_gene: TRBJ2-1
CDR3aa: CASKRDRNTEAFF; CDR3nt: TGTGCCAGTAAACGGGACCGAAACACTGAAGCTTTCTTT; v_gene: TRBV19; d_gene: .; abundance: many; j_gene: TRBJ1-1
CDR3aa: CASSPYTSRREQYF; CDR3nt: TGTGCCAGCAGCCCTTACACCTCTAGGAGGGAGCAGTACTTC; v_gene: TRBV28; d_gene: .; abundance: few; j_gene: TRBJ2-7
CDR3aa: CASLRWGRGSVAQYF; CDR3nt: TGTGCCAGCCTCCGATGGGGGAGGGGGTCGGTAGCCCAGTACTTC; v_gene: TRBV7-2; d_gene: .; abundance: many; j_gene: TRBJ2-5
CDR3aa: CASSLSPGQLGYTF; CDR3nt: TGTGCCAGCAGCTTATCTCCAGGGCAGTTAGGCTACACCTTC; v_gene: TRBV7-2; d_gene: .; abundance: .; j_gene: TRBJ1-2
CDR3aa: CASSQMGDTEAFF; CDR3nt: TGTGCCAGCAGCCAAATGGGAGACACTGAAGCTTTCTTT; v_gene: TRBV7-2; d_gene: .; abundance: few; j_gene: TRBJ1-1
CDR3aa: CASSLAQGEQYF; CDR3nt: TGTGCCAGCAGCTTAGCGCAGGGAGAGCAGTACTTC; v_gene: TRBV7-6; d_gene: .; abundance: many; j_gene: TRBJ2-7
CDR3aa: CASSPTGLDEKLFF; CDR3nt: TGTGCCAGCAGCCCTACGGGGTTAGATGAAAAACTGTTTTTT; v_gene: TRBV11-2; d_gene: .; abundance: .; j_gene: TRBJ1-4
CDR3aa: CASSLFPKDTQYF; CDR3nt: TGTGCCAGCAGCTTATTTCCCAAAGATACGCAGTATTTT; v_gene: TRBV11-3; d_gene: .; abundance: .; j_gene: TRBJ2-3